This T cell receptor beta chain was recorded in a study of CD8 T cell repertoires and HIV-1 epitope variants. About the study: Separate wells received one of Twenty-five Gag or Nef variant peptides. Tested: three Gag epitope families, Nef HW9 and YT9.

On this clone: The target antigen is unknown.

The CDR3 loop spans 11 amino acids. The junction had 5 bases not matched to a gene; V was cut back by 7 bases and J by 6 bases. The germline V gene has CDR1 SQVTM and CDR2 ANQGSEA. General observations from the study: This assay reports beta chains of antigen-expanded cells, not T cell function. Nef KF9 drew roughly 5 clonotypes and HW9 one, without TAALDMSHF responses.

Sequenced by immunoSEQ multiplex PCR; TCRdb stores in-frame clones only, minus some. The sample has a few thousand clones, around 70% seen once. The sequencing input was cultured CD8+ T cells derived from PBMCs. The chain uses TRBV29-1 and TRBJ2-7; 8 nucleotides line up with TRBD1. The clonotype was recovered from a male donor with HIV. The CDR3 spells CSAWGQAEQYF. The DNA of the CDR3 is TGCAGCGCGTGGGGACAGGCCGAGCAGTACTTC.